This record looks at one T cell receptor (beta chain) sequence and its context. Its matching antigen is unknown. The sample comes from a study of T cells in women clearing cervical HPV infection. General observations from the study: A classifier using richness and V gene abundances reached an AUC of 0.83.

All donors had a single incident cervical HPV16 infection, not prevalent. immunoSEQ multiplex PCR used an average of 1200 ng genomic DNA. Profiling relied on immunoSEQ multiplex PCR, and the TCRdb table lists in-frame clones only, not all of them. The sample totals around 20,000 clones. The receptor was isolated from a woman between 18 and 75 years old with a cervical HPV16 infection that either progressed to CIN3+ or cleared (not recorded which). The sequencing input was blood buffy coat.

The sequenced part of the CDR3 DNA is TGCGCCAGCAGTCCGGTAACTGGCTACAATGAG. Translating it yields CASSPVTGYNE. The full CDR3 reads CASSPVTGYNEQFF. This sequence joins TRBV10-2 and TRBJ2-1, with D uncertain. The missing CDR3 end, 3 residues past where the read stops, is filled in from the germline J gene. CDR3 length: 14 residues. The V and J ends lost 5 bases and 3 bases respectively, with 11 bases between them. Germline values: CDR1 WSHSY, CDR2 SAAADI.